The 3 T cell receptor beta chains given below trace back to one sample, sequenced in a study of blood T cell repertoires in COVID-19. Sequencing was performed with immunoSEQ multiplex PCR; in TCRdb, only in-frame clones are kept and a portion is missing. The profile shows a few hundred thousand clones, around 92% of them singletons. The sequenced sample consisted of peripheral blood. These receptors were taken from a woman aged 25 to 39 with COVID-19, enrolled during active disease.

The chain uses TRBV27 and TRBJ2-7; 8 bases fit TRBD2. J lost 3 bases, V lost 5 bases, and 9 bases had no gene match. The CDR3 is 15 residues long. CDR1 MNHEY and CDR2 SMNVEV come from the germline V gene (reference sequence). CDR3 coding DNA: TGTGCCAGCAGTCCGGGGGGGACTAAAGTCTACGAGCAGTACTTC. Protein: CASSPGGTKVYEQYF.

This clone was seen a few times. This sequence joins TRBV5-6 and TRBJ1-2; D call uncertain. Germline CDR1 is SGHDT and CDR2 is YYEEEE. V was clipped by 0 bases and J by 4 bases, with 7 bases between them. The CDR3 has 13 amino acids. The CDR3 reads CASSLATTYGYTF. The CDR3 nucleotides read TGTGCCAGCAGCTTGGCTACCACCTATGGCTACACCTTC.

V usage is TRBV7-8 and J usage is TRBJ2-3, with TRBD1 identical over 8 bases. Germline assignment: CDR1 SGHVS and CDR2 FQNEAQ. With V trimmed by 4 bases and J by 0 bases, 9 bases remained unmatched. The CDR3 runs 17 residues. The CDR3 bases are TGTGCCAGCAGCTCGAGGACAGGGAGGCCTAGCACAGATACGCAGTATTTT. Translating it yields CASSSRTGRPSTDTQYF. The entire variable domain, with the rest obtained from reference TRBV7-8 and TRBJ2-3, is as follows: GAGVSQSPRYKVAKRGQDVALRCDPISGHVSLFWYQQALGQGPEFLTYFQNEAQLDKSGLPSDRFFAERPEGSVSTLKIQRTQQEDSAVYLCASSSRTGRPSTDTQYFGPGTRLTVL.